Each of the 7 T cell receptor beta chains below was sequenced from the same sample in a study of spatial heterogeneity in lung cancer. Each CDR3 protein gets one entry after TCRdb re-called the 5' RACE reads with MiXCR. Of roughly 46,000 distinct CDR3 sequences in the sample, 10% to 15% were seen once. As for time point: blood at routine non-recurrence follow-up after resection. Here the sequenced sample was PBMCs, taken at follow-up. These TCRs come from a male donor with early-stage non-small cell lung cancer.

This clonotype was seen ten or more times. J is TRBJ2-3 and V is TRBV7-2; 11 bases line up with TRBD2. CDR3 length: 16 amino acids. The germline CDR1 and CDR2 sequences are SGHTA and FQGNSA. V was pared by 5 bases and J by 2 bases, with 6 bases of the junction left unmatched. CDR3 in amino acids: CASSIGTSGPTDTQYF. CDR3 sequence (DNA): TGTGCCAGCAGCATCGGGACTAGCGGCCCCACAGATACGCAGTATTTT. Drawing the rest from reference TRBV7-2 and TRBJ2-3, the complete variable domain is GAGVSQSPSNKVTEKGKDVELRCDPISGHTALYWYRQSLGQGLEFLIYFQGNSAPDKSGLPSDRFSAERTGGSVSTLTIQRTQQEDSAVYLCASSIGTSGPTDTQYFGPGTRLTVL.

This clonotype appeared many times. The chain recombines TRBV20-1 with TRBJ2-7; tentatively, D is TRBD1 (8 bases). This CDR3 is built from 12 residues. CDR1 and CDR2 (germline): DFQATT, SNEGSKA (reference sequence). Trimming removed 6 bases at V and 7 bases at J, with 16 bases between. CDR3 sequence: CSASDRGGEQYF. The CDR3 bases are TGCAGTGCCAGCGACAGGGGAGGGGAGCAGTACTTC.

This clonotype appeared a few times. The chain uses TRBV11-2 and TRBJ2-5, with 7 bases that match TRBD1. The V and J ends lost 5 bases and 3 bases, in that order; junction bases with no gene match: 3. The germline CDR1 and CDR2 sequences are SGHAT and FQNNGV. The CDR3 consists of 13 residues. CDR3 sequence reads: CASSRDREETQYF. The CDR3 DNA reads as TGTGCCAGCAGCCGCGACAGGGAAGAGACCCAGTACTTC.

This clonotype was seen a few times. The chain joins TRBV6-2 or TRBV6-3 to TRBJ2-7, with a weak D call TRBD1 (6 bases). Trimming stripped 0 bases from V and 3 bases from J, with 12 bases between. The CDR3 is 15 amino acids. Germline CDR1 is MNHEY and CDR2 is SVGEGT. The CDR3 region is CASSYSRGTNYEQYF. The CDR3 coding sequence is TGTGCCAGCAGTTACTCAAGGGGGACAAACTACGAGCAGTACTTC.

This clonotype was seen a few times. The J gene is TRBJ2-3, the V gene TRBV12-3 or TRBV12-4; no clear D gene. The V end was cut by 6 bases, the J end by 8 bases, with 12 bases between. The length of the CDR3 is 12 residues. The CDR3 here is CASSLAVGTQYF. The CDR3 nucleotides read TGTGCCAGCAGCTTGGCCGTTGGTACGCAGTATTTT.

This clonotype was counted between two and nine times. J is TRBJ2-5 and V is TRBV10-3, with D unclear. Germline V gene sequence: CDR1 ENHRY, CDR2 SYGVKD. There are 13 residues in the CDR3. V was pared by 3 bases and J by 2 bases, with 7 bases between. CDR3 loop: CAISDSEQETQYF. The DNA of the CDR3 is TGTGCCATCAGTGACAGCGAACAAGAGACCCAGTACTTC.

CDR3 bases: TGTGCCAGCAGCTATAGCAGGGAAGGCTACACCTTC. Residues: CASSYSREGYTF. V usage is TRBV6-2 or TRBV6-3 and J usage is TRBJ1-2; tentative D call: TRBD1 (5 bases). Trimming left V 6 bases short and J 8 bases short, with 13 bases between. The germline V gene encodes CDR1 MNHEY and CDR2 SVGEGT. The CDR3 has 12 amino acids.